The present T cell receptor beta chain was sequenced within a study of radiation and T cells in renal cell carcinoma. General study results and limits: Top 100 clonotypes averaged about 50% in irradiated versus 43% in nephrectomy-only tumors.

The assay was immunoSEQ multiplex PCR, and TCRdb's table has in-frame clones only and misses some. The sample has about 25,000 clones, roughly 64% seen once. Germline CDR1 SGHTA, CDR2 FQGNSA. The CDR3 is 11 residues long. V shed 5 bases and J shed 5 bases, with 4 bases lying between them. Treatment: treatment-naive control, cytoreductive nephrectomy. In this sample, this clone turned up a few times. Its antigen remains unknown. The receptor was isolated from a man in his forties with renal cell carcinoma. The genes are TRBV7-2 and TRBJ2-1; no reliable D call. The sequencing here drew on tumor tissue, taken from a patient whose treatment was nephrectomy without radiotherapy. CDR3 in amino acids: CASSAHNEQFF. In nucleotides, the CDR3 is TGTGCCAGCAGCGCGCACAATGAGCAGTTCTTC.